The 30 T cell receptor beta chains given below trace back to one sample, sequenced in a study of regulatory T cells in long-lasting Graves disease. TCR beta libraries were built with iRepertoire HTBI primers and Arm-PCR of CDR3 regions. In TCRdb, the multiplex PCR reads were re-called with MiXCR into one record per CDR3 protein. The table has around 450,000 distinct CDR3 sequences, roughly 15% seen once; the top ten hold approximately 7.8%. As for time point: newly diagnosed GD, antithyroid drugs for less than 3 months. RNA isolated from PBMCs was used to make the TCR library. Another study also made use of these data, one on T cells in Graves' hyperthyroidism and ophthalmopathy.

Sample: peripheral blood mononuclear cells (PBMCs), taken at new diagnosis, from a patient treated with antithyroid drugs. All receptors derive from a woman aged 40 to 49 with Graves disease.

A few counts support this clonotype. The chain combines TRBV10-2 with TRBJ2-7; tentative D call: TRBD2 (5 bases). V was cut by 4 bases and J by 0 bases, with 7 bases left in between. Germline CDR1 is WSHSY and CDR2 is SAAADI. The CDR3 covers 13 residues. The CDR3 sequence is CASSGTFSYEQYF. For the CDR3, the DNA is TGCGCCAGCAGTGGGACTTTCTCCTACGAGCAGTACTTC.

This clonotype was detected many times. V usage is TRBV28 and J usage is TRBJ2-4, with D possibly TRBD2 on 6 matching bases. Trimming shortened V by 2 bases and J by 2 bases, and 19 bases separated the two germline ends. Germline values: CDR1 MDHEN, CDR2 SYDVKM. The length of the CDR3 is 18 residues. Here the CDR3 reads CASSLIGGGFVTKNIQYF. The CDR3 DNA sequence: TGTGCCAGCAGTTTAATCGGAGGAGGGTTCGTGACCAAAAACATTCAGTACTTC. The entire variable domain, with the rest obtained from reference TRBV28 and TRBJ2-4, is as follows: DVKVTQSSRYLVKRTGEKVFLECVQDMDHENMFWYRQDPGLGLRLIYFSYDVKMKEKGDIPEGYSVSREKKERFSLILESASTNQTSMYLCASSLIGGGFVTKNIQYFGAGTRLSVL.

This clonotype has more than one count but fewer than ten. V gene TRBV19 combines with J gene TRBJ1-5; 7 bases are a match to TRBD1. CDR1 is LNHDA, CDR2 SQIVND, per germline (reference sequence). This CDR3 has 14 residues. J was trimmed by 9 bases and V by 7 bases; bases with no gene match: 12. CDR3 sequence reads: CASTRTGTVWPQHF. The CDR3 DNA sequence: TGTGCCAGTACCCGGACAGGCACCGTGTGGCCCCAGCATTTT. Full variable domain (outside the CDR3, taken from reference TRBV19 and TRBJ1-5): DGGITQSPKYLFRKEGQNVTLSCEQNLNHDAMYWYRQDPGQGLRLIYYSQIVNDFQKGDIAEGYSVSREKKESFPLTVTSAQKNPTAFYLCASTRTGTVWPQHFGDGTRLSIL.

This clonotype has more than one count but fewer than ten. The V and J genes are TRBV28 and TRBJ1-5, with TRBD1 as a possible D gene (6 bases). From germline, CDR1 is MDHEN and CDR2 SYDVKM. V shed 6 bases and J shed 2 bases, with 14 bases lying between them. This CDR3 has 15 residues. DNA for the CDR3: TGTGCCAGCAGCCCGACAGGTCCCGGCAATCAGCCCCAGCATTTT. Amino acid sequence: CASSPTGPGNQPQHF.

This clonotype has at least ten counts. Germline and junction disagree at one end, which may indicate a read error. CDR3 nucleotides: TGTGCCAGCAGTGACCAGGGCGTCGACACCGGGGAGCTGGTTTTT. Amino acid sequence: CASSDQGVDTGELVF. The chain is built from TRBV2 and TRBJ2-2; D is possibly TRBD1 or TRBD2 (5 bases each). Germline V lookup: CDR1 SNHLY, CDR2 FYNNEI. The CDR3 length is 15 residues.

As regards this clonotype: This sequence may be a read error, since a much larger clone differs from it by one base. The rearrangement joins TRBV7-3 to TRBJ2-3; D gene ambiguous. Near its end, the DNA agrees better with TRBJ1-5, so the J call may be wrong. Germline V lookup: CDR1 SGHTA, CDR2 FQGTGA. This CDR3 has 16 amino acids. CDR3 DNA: TGTGCCAGCAGCTCAGGACTAGCGGGAGCTACAGATACGCAGCATTTT. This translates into CASSSGLAGATDTQHF.

CDR3 bases: TGTGCCAGCAGCTCGTGGGATATGGCGGGATATAAGCAGTATTTT. Translated, it gives CASSSWDMAGYKQYF. The V and J genes are TRBV5-6 and TRBJ2-3; D might be TRBD2 (6 bases). CDR3 size: 15 residues. In germline, CDR1 is SGHDT, CDR2 YYEEEE. Between the trimmed V and J ends, which lost 3 bases and 11 bases, there was a span of 22 bases.

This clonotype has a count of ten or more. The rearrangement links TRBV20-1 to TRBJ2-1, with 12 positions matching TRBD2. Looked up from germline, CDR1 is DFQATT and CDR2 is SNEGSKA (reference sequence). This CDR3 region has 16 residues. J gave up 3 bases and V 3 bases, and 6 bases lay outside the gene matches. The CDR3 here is CSARTSGSLFYNEQFF. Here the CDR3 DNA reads TGCAGTGCTAGGACTAGCGGGAGCCTTTTCTACAATGAGCAGTTCTTC.

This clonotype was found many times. The CDR3 coding sequence is TGTGCCACGACTCAGGGTAGCCCTGAAGCTTTCTTT. Protein sequence: CATTQGSPEAFF. The rearrangement uses TRBV28 and TRBJ1-1; perhaps TRBD1 as D (5 bases). Germline CDR1 reads MDHEN; CDR2 reads SYDVKM. The length of the CDR3 is 12 residues. Trimming took off 10 bases at V and 6 bases at J, with 15 bases between the two ends.

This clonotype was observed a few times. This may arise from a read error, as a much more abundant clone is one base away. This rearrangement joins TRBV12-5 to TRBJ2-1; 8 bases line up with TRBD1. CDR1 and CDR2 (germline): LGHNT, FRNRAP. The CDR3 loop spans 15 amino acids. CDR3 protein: CASAMGRGLDNEQLF. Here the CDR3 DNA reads TGTGCTAGTGCCATGGGCAGGGGGCTCGACAATGAGCAGCTCTTC.

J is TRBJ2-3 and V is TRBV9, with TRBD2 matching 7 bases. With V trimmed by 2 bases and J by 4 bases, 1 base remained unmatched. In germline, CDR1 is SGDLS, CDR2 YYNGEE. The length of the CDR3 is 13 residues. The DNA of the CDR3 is TGTGCCAGCAGCGTGGCGGGGGCAGATACGCAGTATTTT. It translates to CASSVAGADTQYF.

Here the CDR3 reads CASSSDLNQPQHF. The CDR3 bases are TGCGCCAGCAGCTCAGACCTCAATCAGCCCCAGCATTTT. This sequence joins TRBV5-1 and TRBJ1-5; D is unclear. Germline assignment: CDR1 SGHRS and CDR2 YFSETQ. The CDR3 loop spans 13 amino acids. Trimming left V 3 bases short and J 3 bases short, with 7 bases between.

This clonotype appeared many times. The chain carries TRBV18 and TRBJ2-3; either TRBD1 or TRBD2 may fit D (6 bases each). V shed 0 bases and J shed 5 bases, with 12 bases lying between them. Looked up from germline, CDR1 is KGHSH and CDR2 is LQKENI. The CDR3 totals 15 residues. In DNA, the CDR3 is TGTGCCAGCTCACCACCCGGGGGCTCCCAAGATACGCAGTATTTT. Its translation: CASSPPGGSQDTQYF. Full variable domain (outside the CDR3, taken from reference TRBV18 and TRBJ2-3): NAGVMQNPRHLVRRRGQEARLRCSPMKGHSHVYWYRQLPEEGLKFMVYLQKENIIDESGMPKERFSAEFPKEGPSILRIQQVVRGDSAAYFCASSPPGGSQDTQYFGPGTRLTVL.

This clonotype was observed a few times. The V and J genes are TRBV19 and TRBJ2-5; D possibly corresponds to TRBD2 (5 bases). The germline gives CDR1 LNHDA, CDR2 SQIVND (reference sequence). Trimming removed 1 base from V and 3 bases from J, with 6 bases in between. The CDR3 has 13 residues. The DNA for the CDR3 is TGTGCCAGTAGTATAGTGGGAGAAGAGACCCAGTACTTC. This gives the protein CASSIVGEETQYF. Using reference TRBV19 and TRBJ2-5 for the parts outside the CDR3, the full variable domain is DGGITQSPKYLFRKEGQNVTLSCEQNLNHDAMYWYRQDPGQGLRLIYYSQIVNDFQKGDIAEGYSVSREKKESFPLTVTSAQKNPTAFYLCASSIVGEETQYFGPGTRLLVL.

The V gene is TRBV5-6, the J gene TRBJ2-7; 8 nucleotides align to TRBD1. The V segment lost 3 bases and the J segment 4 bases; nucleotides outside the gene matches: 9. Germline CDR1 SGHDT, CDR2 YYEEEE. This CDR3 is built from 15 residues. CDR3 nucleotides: TGTGCCAGCAGCTCCACCGGGACAGGCAAATACGAGCAGTACTTC. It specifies CASSSTGTGKYEQYF. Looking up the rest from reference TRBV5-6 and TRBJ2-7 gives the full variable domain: DAGVTQSPTHLIKTRGQQVTLRCSPKSGHDTVSWYQQALGQGPQFIFQYYEEEERQRGNFPDRFSGHQFPNYSSELNVNALLLGDSALYLCASSSTGTGKYEQYFGPGTRLTVT.

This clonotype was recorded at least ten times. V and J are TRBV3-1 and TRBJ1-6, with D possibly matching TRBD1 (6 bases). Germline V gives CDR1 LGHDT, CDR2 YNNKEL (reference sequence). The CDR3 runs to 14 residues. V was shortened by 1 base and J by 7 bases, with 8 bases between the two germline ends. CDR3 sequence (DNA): TGTGCCAGCAGCCAAGCGAGGGGGAATTCACCCCTCCACTTT. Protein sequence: CASSQARGNSPLHF.

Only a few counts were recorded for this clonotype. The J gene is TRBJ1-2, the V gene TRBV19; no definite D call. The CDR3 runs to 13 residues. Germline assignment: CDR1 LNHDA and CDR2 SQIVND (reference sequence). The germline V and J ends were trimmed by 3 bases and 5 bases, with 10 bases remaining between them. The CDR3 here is CASSIGPVYGYTF. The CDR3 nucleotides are TGTGCCAGTAGTATCGGGCCAGTTTATGGCTACACCTTC.

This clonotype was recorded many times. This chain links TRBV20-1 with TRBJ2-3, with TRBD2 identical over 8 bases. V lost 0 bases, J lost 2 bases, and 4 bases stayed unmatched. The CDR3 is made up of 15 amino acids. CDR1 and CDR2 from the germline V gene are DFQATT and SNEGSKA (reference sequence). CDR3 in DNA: TGCAGTGCTAGAGAAGCGGGGGATTCCACAGATACGCAGTATTTT. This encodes CSAREAGDSTDTQYF.

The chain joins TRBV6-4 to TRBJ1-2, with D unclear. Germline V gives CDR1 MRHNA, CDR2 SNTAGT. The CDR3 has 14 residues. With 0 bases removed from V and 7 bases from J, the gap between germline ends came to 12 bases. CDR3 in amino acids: CASSDSTRAVGYTF. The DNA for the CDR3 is TGTGCCAGCAGTGACTCAACTAGGGCGGTTGGCTACACCTTC.

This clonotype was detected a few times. The CDR3 here is CASSQVGKRGAEAFF. CDR3 DNA sequence: TGCGCCAGCAGCCAAGTTGGAAAGAGGGGCGCTGAAGCTTTCTTT. V usage is TRBV4-3 and J usage is TRBJ1-1; possible D gene TRBD1, 5 bases. The germline CDR1 and CDR2 sequences are LGHNA and YSLEER. V was trimmed by 1 base and J by 6 bases, leaving 15 bases between them. CDR3 size: 15 residues.

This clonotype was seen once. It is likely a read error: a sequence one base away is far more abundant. The CDR3 DNA reads as TGTGCCGGCAGTTACTCCCCCACGGGCGAATCTGAAGCTTTCTTT. This sequence encodes CAGSYSPTGESEAFF. The chain couples TRBV6-9 to TRBJ1-1, with D hard to call. There are 15 residues in the CDR3. Germline CDR1 MNHGY, CDR2 SVAAGI.

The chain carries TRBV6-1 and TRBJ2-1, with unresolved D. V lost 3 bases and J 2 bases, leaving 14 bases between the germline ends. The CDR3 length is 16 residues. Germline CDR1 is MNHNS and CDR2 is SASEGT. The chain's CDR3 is CASSDSRVETYNEQFF. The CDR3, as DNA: TGTGCCAGCAGTGACTCCCGCGTAGAAACCTACAATGAGCAGTTCTTC.

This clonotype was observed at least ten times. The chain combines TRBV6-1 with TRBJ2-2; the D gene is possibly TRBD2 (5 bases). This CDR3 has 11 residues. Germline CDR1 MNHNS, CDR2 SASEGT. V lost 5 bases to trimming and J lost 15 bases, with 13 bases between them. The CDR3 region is CASSPGSMVFF. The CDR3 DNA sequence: TGTGCCAGCAGTCCGGGGTCTATGGTGTTTTTT.

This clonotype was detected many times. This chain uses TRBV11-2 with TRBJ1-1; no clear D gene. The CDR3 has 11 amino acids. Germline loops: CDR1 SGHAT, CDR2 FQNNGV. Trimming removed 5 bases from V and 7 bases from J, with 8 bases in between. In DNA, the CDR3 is TGTGCCAGCAGCGAGGGAGGTGAAGCTTTCTTT. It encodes CASSEGGEAFF.

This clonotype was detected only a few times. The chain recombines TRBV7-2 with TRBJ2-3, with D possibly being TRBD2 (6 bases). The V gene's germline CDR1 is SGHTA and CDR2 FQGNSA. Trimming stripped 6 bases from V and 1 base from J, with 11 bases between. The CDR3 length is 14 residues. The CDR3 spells CASRRGLRTDTQYF. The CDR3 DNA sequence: TGTGCCAGCAGACGGGGACTCCGCACAGATACGCAGTATTTT.

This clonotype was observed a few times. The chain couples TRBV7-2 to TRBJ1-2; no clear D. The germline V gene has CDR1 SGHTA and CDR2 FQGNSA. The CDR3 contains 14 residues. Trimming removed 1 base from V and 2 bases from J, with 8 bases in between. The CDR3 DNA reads TGTGCCAGCAGCTTAGGCACCCGCAACTATGGCTACACCTTC. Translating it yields CASSLGTRNYGYTF.

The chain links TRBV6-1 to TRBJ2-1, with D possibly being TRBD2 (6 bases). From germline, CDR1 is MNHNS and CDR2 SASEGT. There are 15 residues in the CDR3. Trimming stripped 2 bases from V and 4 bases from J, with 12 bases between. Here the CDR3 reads CASSETEGSYNEQFF. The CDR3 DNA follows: TGTGCCAGCAGTGAAACGGAGGGCTCATACAATGAGCAGTTCTTC.

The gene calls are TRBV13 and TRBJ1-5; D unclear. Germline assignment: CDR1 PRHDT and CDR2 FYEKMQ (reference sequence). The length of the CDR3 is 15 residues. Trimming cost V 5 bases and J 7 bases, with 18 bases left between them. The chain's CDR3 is CASSPGPTLGQPQHF. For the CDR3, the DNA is TGTGCCAGCAGCCCCGGGCCAACCCTCGGCCAGCCCCAGCATTTT.

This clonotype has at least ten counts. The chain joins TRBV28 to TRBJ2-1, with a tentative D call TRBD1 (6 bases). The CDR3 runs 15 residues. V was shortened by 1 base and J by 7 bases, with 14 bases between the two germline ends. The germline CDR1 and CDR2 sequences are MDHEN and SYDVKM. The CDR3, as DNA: TGTGCCAGCAGTTTATTCAGAGGGGGTGGTAATGAGCAGTTCTTC. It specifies CASSLFRGGGNEQFF.

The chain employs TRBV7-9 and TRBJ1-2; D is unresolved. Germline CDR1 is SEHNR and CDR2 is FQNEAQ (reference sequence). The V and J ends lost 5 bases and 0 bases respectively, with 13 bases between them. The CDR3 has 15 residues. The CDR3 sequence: CASSVSGQANYGYTF. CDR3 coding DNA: TGTGCCAGCAGCGTTAGTGGGCAGGCTAACTATGGCTACACCTTC.